This T cell receptor (beta chain) was sequenced in a study of early T cells in non-severe SARS-CoV-2 infection. Per the germline V gene, CDR1 is SGDLS and CDR2 is YYNGEE. V was trimmed by 4 bases and J by 6 bases, leaving 10 bases between them. The CDR3 covers 13 residues. TCRdb recomputed calls from the 5' RACE reads with MiXCR, one row per CDR3 protein. The repertoire holds 55,000 to 75,000 distinct CDR3 sequences, with more than 10% as singletons. The rearrangement joins TRBV9 to TRBJ1-4; D might be TRBD1 (6 bases). Input material: whole blood. The TCR originated in an adult who was a healthcare worker with PCR-confirmed SARS-CoV-2 infection or an uninfected control (not recorded which). The DNA for the CDR3 is TGTGCCAGCAGCTCGGACAGTCATGAAAAACTGTTTTTT. Its protein product is CASSSDSHEKLFF.